Listed below are T cell receptor beta chains from one sample, sequenced in a study of shared clonotypes between healthy human individuals. TCRdb's copy holds only in-frame clones and misses some; the assay was immunoSEQ multiplex PCR. The profile shows about 2.4 million clones, 93% of them singletons. Sequencing was carried out using naive CD4+ T cells from PBMCs. The receptors originated from a man between 18 and 35 years old in good health. Some clones in this sample may be carry-over from other donors' samples. The CDR3 runs from the conserved cysteine through the conserved F or W. A D gene is named only where the DNA matches it firmly. Expanded clones are given a class, and other clones once, few, many or no size at all.

d_gene	v_gene	abundance	j_gene	CDR3nt	CDR3aa
TRBD2	TRBV2	once	TRBJ2-5	TGTGCCAGCAGTGAAGCGCTTGGGGGTAGCGGGAGAGTAGGGGAGACCCAGTACTTC	CASSEALGGSGRVGETQYF
NA	TRBV19	NA	TRBJ1-2	TGTGCCAGTAGTATAACGTCAGGGGTCCGTGGCTACACCTTC	CASSITSGVRGYTF
NA	TRBV7-8	NA	TRBJ2-7	TGTGCCAGCTCGCCTCGAACTCCACTCACCTACGAGCAGTACTTC	CASSPRTPLTYEQYF
NA	TRBV27	NA	TRBJ2-5	TGTGCCAGCAGTCCCCGGACAGTTCAAGAGACCCAGTACTTC	CASSPRTVQETQYF
TRBD1	TRBV19	NA	TRBJ2-5	TGTGCCAGTAGTCGAGGACAGGGCGGGGAGACCCAGTACTTC	CASSRGQGGETQYF
NA	TRBV25-1	NA	TRBJ2-2	TGTGCCAACCTATCGACGAGCAGGACAGTGAACACCGGGGAGCTGTTTTTT	CANLSTSRTVNTGELFF
TRBD2	TRBV19	once	TRBJ2-3	TGTGCCAGTATGAGAGATAGCGGGAGGGCAGATACGCAGTATTTT	CASMRDSGRADTQYF
NA	TRBV12-5	once	TRBJ2-1	TGTGCTAGTGGTTTGAGGGGGACCCCCAATGAGCAGTTCTTC	CASGLRGTPNEQFF
TRBD1	TRBV30	NA	TRBJ1-2	TGTGCCTCAACAACCGGGACAGGGTATGGCTACACCTTC	CASTTGTGYGYTF
NA	TRBV7-2	NA	TRBJ2-1	TGTGCCAGCAGCTTAGCAAGTTGGGGAACAAGTTATGAGCAGTTCTTC	CASSLASWGTSYEQFF
TRBD1	TRBV28	NA	TRBJ1-5	TGTGCCAGCAGGTCGACAGGGGCAGGGGAACGTCAGCCCCAGCATTTT	CASRSTGAGERQPQHF